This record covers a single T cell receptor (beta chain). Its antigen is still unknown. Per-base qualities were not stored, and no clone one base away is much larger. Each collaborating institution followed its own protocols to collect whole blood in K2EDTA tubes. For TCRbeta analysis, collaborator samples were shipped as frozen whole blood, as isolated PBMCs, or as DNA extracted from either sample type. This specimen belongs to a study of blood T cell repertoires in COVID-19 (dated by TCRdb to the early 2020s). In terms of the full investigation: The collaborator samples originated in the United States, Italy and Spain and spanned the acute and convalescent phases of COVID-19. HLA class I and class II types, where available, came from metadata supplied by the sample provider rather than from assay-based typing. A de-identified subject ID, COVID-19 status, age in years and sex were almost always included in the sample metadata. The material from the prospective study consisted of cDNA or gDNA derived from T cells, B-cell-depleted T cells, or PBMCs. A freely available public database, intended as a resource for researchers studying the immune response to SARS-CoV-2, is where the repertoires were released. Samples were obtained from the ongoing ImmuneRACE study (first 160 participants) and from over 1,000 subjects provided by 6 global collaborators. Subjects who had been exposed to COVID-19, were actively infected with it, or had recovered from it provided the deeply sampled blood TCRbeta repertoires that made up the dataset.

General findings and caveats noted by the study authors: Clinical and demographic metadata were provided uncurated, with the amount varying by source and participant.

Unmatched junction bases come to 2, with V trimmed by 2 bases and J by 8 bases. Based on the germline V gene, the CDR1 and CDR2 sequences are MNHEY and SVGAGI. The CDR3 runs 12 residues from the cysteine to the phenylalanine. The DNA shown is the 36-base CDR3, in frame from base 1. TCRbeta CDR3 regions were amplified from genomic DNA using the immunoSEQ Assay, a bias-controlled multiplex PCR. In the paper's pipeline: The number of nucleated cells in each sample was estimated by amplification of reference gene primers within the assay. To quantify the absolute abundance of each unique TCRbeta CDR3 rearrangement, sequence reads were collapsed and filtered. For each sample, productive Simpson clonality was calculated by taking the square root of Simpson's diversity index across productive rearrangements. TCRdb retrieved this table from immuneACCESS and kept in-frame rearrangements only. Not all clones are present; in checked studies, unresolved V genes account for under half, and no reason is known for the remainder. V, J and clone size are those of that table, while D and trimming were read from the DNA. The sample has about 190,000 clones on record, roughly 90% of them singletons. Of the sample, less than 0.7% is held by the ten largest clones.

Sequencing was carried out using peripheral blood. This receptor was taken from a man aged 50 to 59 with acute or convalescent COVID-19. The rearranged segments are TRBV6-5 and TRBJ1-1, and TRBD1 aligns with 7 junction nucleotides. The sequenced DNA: TGTGCCAGCAGTTACAAGACAGGGGAAGCTTTCTTT. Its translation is CASSYKTGEAFF.